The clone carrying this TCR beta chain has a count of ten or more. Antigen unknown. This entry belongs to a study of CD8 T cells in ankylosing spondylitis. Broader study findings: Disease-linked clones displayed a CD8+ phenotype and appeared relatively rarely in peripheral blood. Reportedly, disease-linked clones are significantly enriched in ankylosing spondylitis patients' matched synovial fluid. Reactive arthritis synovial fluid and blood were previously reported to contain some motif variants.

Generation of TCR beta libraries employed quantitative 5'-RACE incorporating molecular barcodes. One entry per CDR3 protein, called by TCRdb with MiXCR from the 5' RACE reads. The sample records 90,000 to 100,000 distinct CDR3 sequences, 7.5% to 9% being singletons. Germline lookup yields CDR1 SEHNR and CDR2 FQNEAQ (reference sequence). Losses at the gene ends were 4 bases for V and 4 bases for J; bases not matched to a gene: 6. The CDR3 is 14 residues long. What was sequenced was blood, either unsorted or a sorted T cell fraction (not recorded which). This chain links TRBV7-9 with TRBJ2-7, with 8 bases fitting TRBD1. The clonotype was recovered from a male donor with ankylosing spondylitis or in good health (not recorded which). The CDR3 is CASSSDRVLYEQYF. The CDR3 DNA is TGTGCCAGCAGCTCGGACAGGGTATTATACGAGCAGTACTTC.